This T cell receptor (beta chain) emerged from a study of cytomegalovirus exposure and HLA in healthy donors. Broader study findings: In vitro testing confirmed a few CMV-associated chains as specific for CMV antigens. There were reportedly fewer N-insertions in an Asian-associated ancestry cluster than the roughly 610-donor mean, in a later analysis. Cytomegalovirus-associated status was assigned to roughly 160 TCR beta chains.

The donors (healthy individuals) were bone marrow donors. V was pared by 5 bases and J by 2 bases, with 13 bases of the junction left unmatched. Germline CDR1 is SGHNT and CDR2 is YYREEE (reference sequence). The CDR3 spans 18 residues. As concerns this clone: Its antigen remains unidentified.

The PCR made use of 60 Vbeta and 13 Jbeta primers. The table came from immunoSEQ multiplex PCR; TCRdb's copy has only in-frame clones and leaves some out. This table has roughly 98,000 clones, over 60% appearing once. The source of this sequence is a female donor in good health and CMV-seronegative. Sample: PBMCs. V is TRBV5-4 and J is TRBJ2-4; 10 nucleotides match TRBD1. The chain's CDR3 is CASSFGQGGRSTKNIQYF. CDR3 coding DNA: TGTGCCAGCAGTTTCGGACAGGGGGGTCGTTCAACCAAAAACATTCAGTACTTC.